Listed here are 7 T cell receptor beta chains from one sample, sequenced in a study of tumor-infiltrating lymphocytes in localized non-small cell lung cancer. TCRdb's copy holds only in-frame clones and misses some; the assay was immunoSEQ multiplex PCR. Of several thousand clones listed, roughly four fifths are singletons. The sample comprised uninvolved lung tissue not adjacent to the tumor. These receptors were collected from a human donor with non-small cell lung cancer.

This rearrangement joins TRBV30 to TRBJ1-1; 9 bases line up with TRBD1. V was pared by 0 bases and J by 3 bases, with 5 bases of the junction left unmatched. The CDR3 has 15 residues. Germline loops: CDR1 GTSNPN, CDR2 SVGIG (reference sequence). In nucleotides, the CDR3 is TGTGCCTGGAGTGTAGGGACAGGGCCTTACACTGAAGCTTTCTTT. Its protein product is CAWSVGTGPYTEAFF.

V usage is TRBV11-2 and J usage is TRBJ1-1, with 7 nucleotides matching TRBD1. Germline V lookup: CDR1 SGHAT, CDR2 FQNNGV. V dropped 1 base and J dropped 0; count of bases not matched to a gene: 5. This CDR3 is 16 amino acids long. In DNA form, the CDR3 reads TGTGCCAGCAGCTTAGGACAGGGAGGGGTGAACACTGAAGCTTTCTTT. As protein: CASSLGQGGVNTEAFF.

This chain joins TRBV18 and TRBJ2-1, with 11 positions matching TRBD1. With V trimmed by 3 bases and J by 1 base, 5 bases remained unmatched. Germline V gene sequence: CDR1 KGHSH, CDR2 LQKENI. This CDR3 comprises 17 residues. The CDR3 protein is CASSPAGTGGSYNEQFF. The DNA for the CDR3 is TGTGCCAGCTCACCCGCCGGGACAGGGGGTTCCTACAATGAGCAGTTCTTC. Based on the CDR3 plus reference TRBV18 and TRBJ2-1, the full variable domain is NAGVMQNPRHLVRRRGQEARLRCSPMKGHSHVYWYRQLPEEGLKFMVYLQKENIIDESGMPKERFSAEFPKEGPSILRIQQVVRGDSAAYFCASSPAGTGGSYNEQFFGPGTRLTVL.

This clone was picked up a small number of times. V and J are TRBV2 and TRBJ2-7, with 9 bases aligning to TRBD2. Germline CDR1 reads SNHLY; CDR2 reads FYNNEI. The CDR3 contains 14 residues. Losses at the gene ends were 6 bases for V and 3 bases for J; bases not matched to a gene: 6. In DNA, the CDR3 is TGTGCCAGCAGGGGCGGGAGGGCCAGCTACGAGCAGTACTTC. Translated: CASRGGRASYEQYF.

The chain recombines TRBV7-3 with TRBJ2-5; 8 nucleotides line up with TRBD2. Germline lookup yields CDR1 SGHTA and CDR2 FQGTGA. This CDR3 spans 15 amino acids. V shed 5 bases and J 4 bases; nucleotides not matched to a gene: 9. In DNA form, the CDR3 reads TGTGCCAGCAGCCGACAAGGACTAGCAAGAGAGACCCAGTACTTC. Amino acids: CASSRQGLARETQYF.

This chain connects TRBV7-8 to TRBJ1-4; perhaps TRBD1 as D (5 bases). This CDR3 has 13 residues. Germline CDR1 is SGHVS and CDR2 is FQNEAQ. V lost 5 bases and J lost 7, with 11 bases in between. The CDR3 protein is CASSQDNGEKLFF. DNA for the CDR3: TGTGCCAGCAGCCAGGACAACGGTGAAAAACTGTTTTTT.

The rearrangement links TRBV9 to TRBJ1-1, with D uncertain. This CDR3 spans 13 amino acids. With 0 bases removed from V and 4 bases from J, the gap between germline ends came to 7 bases. Germline V lookup: CDR1 SGDLS, CDR2 YYNGEE. The CDR3 sequence: CASSVGGRTEAFF. The CDR3 region has the DNA TGTGCCAGCAGCGTAGGAGGTCGCACTGAAGCTTTCTTT.